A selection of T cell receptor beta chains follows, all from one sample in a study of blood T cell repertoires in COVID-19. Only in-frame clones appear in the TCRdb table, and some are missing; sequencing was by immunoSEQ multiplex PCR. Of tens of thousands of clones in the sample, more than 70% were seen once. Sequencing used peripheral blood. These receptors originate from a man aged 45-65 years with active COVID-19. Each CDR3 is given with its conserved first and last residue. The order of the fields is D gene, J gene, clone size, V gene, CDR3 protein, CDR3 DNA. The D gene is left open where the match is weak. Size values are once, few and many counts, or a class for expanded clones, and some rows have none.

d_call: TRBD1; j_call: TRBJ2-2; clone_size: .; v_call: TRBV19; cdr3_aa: CASILTGQGRTGELFF; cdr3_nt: TGTGCCAGTATTTTAACCGGACAGGGGCGAACCGGGGAGCTGTTTTTT
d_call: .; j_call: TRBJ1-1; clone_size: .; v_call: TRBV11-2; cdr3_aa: CASSLVRGMDFF; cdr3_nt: TGTGCCAGCAGCTTAGTACGCGGGATGGATTTCTTT
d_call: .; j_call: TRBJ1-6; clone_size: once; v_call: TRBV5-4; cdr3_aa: CASSSRVDNSPLHF; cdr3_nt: TGTGCCAGCAGCTCCAGGGTAGATAATTCACCCCTCCACTTT
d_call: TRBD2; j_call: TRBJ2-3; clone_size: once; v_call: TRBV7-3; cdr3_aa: CASSLAGGRTDTQYF; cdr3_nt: TGTGCCAGCAGCTTAGCGGGGGGTCGGACAGATACGCAGTATTTT
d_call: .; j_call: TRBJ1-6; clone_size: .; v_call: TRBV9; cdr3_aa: CASSVGSGELLSPLHF; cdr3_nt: TGTGCCAGCAGCGTAGGAAGTGGGGAGTTGCTGTCACCCCTCCACTTT
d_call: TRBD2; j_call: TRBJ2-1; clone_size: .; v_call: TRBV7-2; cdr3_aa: CASTPETSGYNEQFF; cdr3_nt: TGTGCCAGCACCCCGGAGACTAGCGGTTACAATGAGCAGTTCTTC
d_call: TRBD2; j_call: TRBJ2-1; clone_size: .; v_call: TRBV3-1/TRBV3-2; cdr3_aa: CASSPRLAGGRYNEQFF; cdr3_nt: TGTGCCAGCAGCCCCCGACTAGCGGGGGGGCGGTACAATGAGCAGTTCTTC
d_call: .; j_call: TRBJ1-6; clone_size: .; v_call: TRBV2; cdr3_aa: CASSGGSPLHF; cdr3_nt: TGTGCCAGCAGCGGGGGTTCACCCCTCCACTTT
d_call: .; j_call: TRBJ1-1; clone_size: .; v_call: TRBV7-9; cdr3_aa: CASHVNEEAFF; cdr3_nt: TGTGCCAGCCATGTTAACGAGGAAGCTTTCTTT
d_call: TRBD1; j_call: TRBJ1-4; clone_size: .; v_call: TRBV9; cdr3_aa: CASSGTGQVGEKLFF; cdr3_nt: TGTGCCAGCAGCGGGACAGGGCAGGTCGGTGAAAAACTGTTTTTT
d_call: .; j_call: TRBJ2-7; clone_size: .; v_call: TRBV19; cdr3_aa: CASSRRQGSYEQYF; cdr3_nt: TGTGCCAGTAGTCGTCGGCAGGGGTCCTACGAGCAGTACTTC
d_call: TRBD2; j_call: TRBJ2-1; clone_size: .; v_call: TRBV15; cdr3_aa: CATSRGTSASNEQFF; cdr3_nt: TGTGCCACCAGCAGAGGGACTAGCGCGAGCAATGAGCAGTTCTTC
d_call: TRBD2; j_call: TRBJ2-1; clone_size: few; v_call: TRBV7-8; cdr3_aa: CASSLTSGGLREQFF; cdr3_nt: TGTGCCAGCAGCTTGACAAGCGGGGGGCTGAGGGAGCAGTTCTTC
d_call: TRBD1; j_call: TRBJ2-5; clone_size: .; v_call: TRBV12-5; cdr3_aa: CASGTGQGASETQYF; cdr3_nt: TGTGCTAGTGGGACGGGACAGGGGGCTTCAGAGACCCAGTACTTC
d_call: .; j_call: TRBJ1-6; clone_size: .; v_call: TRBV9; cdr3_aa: CASSAEGGQNSPLHF; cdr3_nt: TGTGCCAGCAGCGCTGAGGGAGGGCAGAATTCACCCCTCCACTTT
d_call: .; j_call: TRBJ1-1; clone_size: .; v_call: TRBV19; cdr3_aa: CASSIDFRRMNTEAFF; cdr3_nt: TGTGCCAGTAGTATAGATTTCAGGCGCATGAACACTGAAGCTTTCTTT
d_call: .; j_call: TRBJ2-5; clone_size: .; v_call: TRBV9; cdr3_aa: CASSPWEAGTQYF; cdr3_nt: TGTGCCAGCAGCCCGTGGGAGGCAGGGACCCAGTACTTC
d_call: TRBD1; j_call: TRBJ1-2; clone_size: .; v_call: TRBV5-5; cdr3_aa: CASSLNPGTGGANNGYTF; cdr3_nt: TGTGCCAGCAGCCTCAACCCCGGGACAGGGGGCGCGAATAATGGCTACACCTTC
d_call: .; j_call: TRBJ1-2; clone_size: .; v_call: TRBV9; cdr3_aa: CASSVATEGRGYTF; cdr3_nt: TGTGCCAGCAGCGTAGCTACGGAGGGTAGGGGCTACACCTTC
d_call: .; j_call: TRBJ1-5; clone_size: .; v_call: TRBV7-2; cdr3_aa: CASSLGSGQANQPQHF; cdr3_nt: TGTGCCAGCAGCTTAGGCTCTGGGCAGGCCAATCAGCCCCAGCATTTT
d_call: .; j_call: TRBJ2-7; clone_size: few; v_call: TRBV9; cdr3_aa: CASSVGGSYEQYF; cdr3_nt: TGTGCCAGCAGCGTAGGCGGCTCCTACGAGCAGTACTTC
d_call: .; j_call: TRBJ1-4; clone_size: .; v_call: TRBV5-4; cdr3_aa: CASSSSNEKLFF; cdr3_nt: TGTGCCAGCAGCTCTTCTAATGAAAAACTGTTTTTT
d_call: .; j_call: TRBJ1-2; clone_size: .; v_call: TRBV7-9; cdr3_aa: CASSLGGPSDVSGGYTF; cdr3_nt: TGTGCCAGCAGCTTAGGTGGTCCATCTGACGTTTCGGGTGGCTACACCTTC
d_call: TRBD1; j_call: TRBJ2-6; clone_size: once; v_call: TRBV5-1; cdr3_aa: CASSLKWTGGSGANVLTF; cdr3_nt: TGCGCCAGCAGCTTGAAGTGGACAGGGGGCTCTGGGGCCAACGTCCTGACTTTC
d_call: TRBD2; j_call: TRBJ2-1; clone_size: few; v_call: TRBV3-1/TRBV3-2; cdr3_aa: CASSPYAASGIYEQFF; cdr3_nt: TGTGCCAGCAGCCCATACGCGGCTAGCGGGATCTATGAGCAGTTCTTC
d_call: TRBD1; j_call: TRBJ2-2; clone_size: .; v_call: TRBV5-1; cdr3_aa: CASSSGQGVFPAGELFF; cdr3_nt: TGCGCCAGCAGCTCGGGACAGGGGGTATTCCCCGCCGGGGAGCTGTTTTTT
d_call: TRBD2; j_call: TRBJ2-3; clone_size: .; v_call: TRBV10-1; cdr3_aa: CASSAGGSMATGTDTQYF; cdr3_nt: TGCGCCAGCAGTGCGGGGGGAAGCATGGCGACCGGCACAGATACGCAGTATTTT
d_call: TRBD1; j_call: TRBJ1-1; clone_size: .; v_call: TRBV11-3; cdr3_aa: CASSLKHGTGAFF; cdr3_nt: TGTGCCAGCAGCCTAAAGCACGGGACAGGGGCTTTCTTT
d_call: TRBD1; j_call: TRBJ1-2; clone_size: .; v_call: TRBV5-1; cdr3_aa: CASSYPGQAEGYTF; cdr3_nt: TGCGCCAGCAGCTACCCCGGACAGGCGGAGGGCTACACCTTC
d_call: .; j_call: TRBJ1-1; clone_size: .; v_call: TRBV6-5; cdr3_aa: CASTIGGANTEAFF; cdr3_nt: TGTGCCAGCACCATCGGGGGGGCGAACACTGAAGCTTTCTTT
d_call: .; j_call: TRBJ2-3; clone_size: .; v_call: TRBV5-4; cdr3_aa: CASSSQYTQYF; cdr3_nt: TGTGCCAGCAGCTCGCAGTATACGCAGTATTTT
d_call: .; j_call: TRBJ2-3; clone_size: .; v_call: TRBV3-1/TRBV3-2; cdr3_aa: CASSHISGTDTQYF; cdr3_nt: TGTGCCAGCAGCCACATCTCAGGGACAGATACGCAGTATTTT
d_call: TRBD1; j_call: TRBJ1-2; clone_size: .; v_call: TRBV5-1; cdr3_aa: CASSSSGIGGAGYTF; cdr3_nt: TGCGCCAGCAGCTCCTCCGGGATAGGGGGCGCCGGCTACACCTTC
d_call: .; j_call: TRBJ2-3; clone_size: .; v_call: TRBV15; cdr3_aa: CATSSPSGDTQYF; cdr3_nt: TGTGCCACCAGCAGTCCATCAGGGGATACGCAGTATTTT
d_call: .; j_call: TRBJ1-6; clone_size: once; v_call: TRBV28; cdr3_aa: CASKTPDSPLHF; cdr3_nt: TGTGCCAGTAAAACTCCGGATTCACCCCTCCACTTT
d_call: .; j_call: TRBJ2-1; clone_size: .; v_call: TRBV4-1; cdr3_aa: CASSQGGNEQFF; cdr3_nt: TGCGCCAGCAGCCAAGGCGGCAATGAGCAGTTCTTC
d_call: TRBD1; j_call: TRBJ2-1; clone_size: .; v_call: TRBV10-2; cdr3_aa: CASRPPRTGQTYNEQFF; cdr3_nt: TGCGCCAGCAGACCGCCCCGGACAGGCCAAACCTACAATGAGCAGTTCTTC
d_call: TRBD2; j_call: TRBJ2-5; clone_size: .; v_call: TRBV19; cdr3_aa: CASSPTSGGAFLETQYF; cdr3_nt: TGTGCCAGTAGTCCCACTAGCGGGGGGGCGTTTCTAGAGACCCAGTACTTC
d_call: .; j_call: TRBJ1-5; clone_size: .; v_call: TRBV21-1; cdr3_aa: CASDRGLEQPQHF; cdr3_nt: TGTGCCAGCGACAGGGGGCTAGAACAGCCCCAGCATTTT
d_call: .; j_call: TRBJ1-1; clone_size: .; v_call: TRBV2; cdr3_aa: CASSERQSPAFEAFF; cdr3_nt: TGTGCCAGCAGCGAGAGACAGTCCCCGGCCTTCGAAGCTTTCTTT
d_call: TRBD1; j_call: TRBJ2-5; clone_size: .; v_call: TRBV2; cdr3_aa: CASKRTGGAMETQYF; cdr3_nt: TGTGCCAGCAAACGGACAGGGGGCGCGATGGAGACCCAGTACTTC
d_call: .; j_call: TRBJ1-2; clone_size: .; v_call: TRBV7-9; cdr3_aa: CASSLEEGLNRGYTF; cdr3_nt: TGTGCCAGCAGCTTAGAGGAGGGACTAAATAGGGGCTACACCTTC
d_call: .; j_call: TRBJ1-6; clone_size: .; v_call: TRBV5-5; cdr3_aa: CASSLTDSSPLHF; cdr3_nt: TGTGCCAGCAGCTTGACAGATTCCTCACCCCTCCACTTT
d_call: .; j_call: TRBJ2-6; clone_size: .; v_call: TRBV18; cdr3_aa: CASSPGRQSSVLAF; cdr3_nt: TGTGCCAGCTCACCTGGGCGACAGTCCTCAGTTCTGGCTTTC
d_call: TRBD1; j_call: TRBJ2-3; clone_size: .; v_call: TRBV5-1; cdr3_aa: CASSKGATDTQYF; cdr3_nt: TGCGCCAGCAGCAAGGGGGCCACAGATACGCAGTATTTT
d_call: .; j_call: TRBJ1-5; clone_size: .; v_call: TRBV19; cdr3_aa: CASSINVGSRQPQHF; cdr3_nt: TGTGCCAGTAGTATCAACGTTGGGTCGCGGCAGCCCCAGCATTTT
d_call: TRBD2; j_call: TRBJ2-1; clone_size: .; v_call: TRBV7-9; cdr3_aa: CASSSLAGAYNEQFF; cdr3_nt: TGTGCCAGCAGCTCTCTAGCGGGGGCCTACAATGAGCAGTTCTTC